A selection of T cell receptor beta chains follows, all from one sample in a study of regulatory and conventional T cells in RAG deficiency. The table came from immunoSEQ multiplex PCR; TCRdb's copy has only in-frame clones and leaves some out. The sample gives tens of thousands of clones, about 95% of which show up once; over 0.15% is in the top ten. This same sample was also part of a study on regulatory T cells.

The sequenced sample consisted of CD25- CD4+ T cells sorted from blood. These receptors came from a human donor in good health. Each CDR3 is given with its conserved first and last residue. Size tells how often a clone was seen (once, few, many) or the class of an expanded clone, and some rows leave it out.

TRBJ2-5	TRBV6-1	.	CASSPRETQYF
TRBJ1-3	TRBV18	.	CASSPATGGSGNTIYF
TRBJ2-3	TRBV5-4	.	CASSIDRGVADTQYF
TRBJ1-1	TRBV6-1	.	CASSESWGGEAFF
.	TRBV5-1	.	CASSFRTDPSYNEQFF
TRBJ1-1	TRBV2	.	CASSEDSGTGTEAFF
TRBJ2-7	TRBV6-5	.	CASRPTGQGSHEQYF
TRBJ2-3	TRBV5-1	.	CASSLGGQSSTDTQYF
TRBJ1-4	TRBV4-2	.	CASSQTRDRGNEKLFF
TRBJ2-1	TRBV7-8	.	CASSIYRGIDNEQFF
TRBJ2-3	TRBV4-2	.	CASSQDVGGTGTDTQYF
TRBJ2-1	TRBV11-3	.	CASSLRQAFYNEQFF
TRBJ1-2	TRBV5-1	.	CASSLGGGYGYTF
TRBJ2-3	TRBV6-1	.	CASSESRGRTDTQYF
TRBJ2-5	TRBV29-1	.	CSVASGGFKTQYF
TRBJ2-7	TRBV11-1	.	CASSLAGQVPTYEQYF
TRBJ1-3	TRBV30	once	CAWSAGDSRNTIYF
TRBJ2-7	TRBV6-1	.	CASSPIGVYEQYF
TRBJ2-5	TRBV5-4	.	CASSISRSQETQYF
TRBJ2-1	TRBV2	.	CASTEIAGGVTFF
.	TRBV12-5	.	CASGLVAIGQGDYEQYF
TRBJ1-2	TRBV27	.	CASSRRQQPYGYTF
TRBJ2-2	TRBV4-1	.	CASTPTRLAGGANTGELFF
TRBJ1-1	TRBV18	.	CASSPGTGGVNTEAFF
TRBJ1-1	TRBV19	once	CASSIVWEMNTEAFF
TRBJ2-1	TRBV11-2	.	CASSHRGDRADNEQFF
TRBJ2-3	TRBV5-1	.	CASSFGPGGGGDTQYF
TRBJ1-4	TRBV9	.	CASSVGGATTNEKLFF
TRBJ1-2	TRBV5-6	.	CASSSATGVVGYTF
TRBJ1-2	TRBV2	.	CASSGVGTGSIYGYTF
TRBJ2-6	TRBV6-1	few	CASRSGANVLTF
TRBJ2-6	TRBV19	.	CASRQGTGANVLTF
TRBJ1-2	TRBV27	once	CASSFAGYYGYTF
TRBJ1-1	TRBV11-3	.	CASSLDGDRTEAFF
TRBJ2-2	TRBV6-1	.	CASSPGTGLGELFF